This T cell receptor beta chain stems from a study of T cell responses to AZD1222 COVID-19 vaccine. Germline V gives CDR1 MNHEY, CDR2 SVGAGI. Trimming stripped 0 bases from V and 7 bases from J, with 10 bases between. The CDR3 sequence is 14 residues long. Some clones are missing from TCRdb's copy, which holds only in-frame ones; the method was immunoSEQ multiplex PCR. The sample contains about 130,000 clones, 90% to 95% of which appear only once. J is TRBJ1-5 and V is TRBV6-5; D is perhaps TRBD1 (5 bases). The sequence was collected from an adult who received the AZD1222 COVID-19 vaccine. The sample was peripheral blood, taken 28 days after the second AZD1222 dose. The CDR3 is CASSYSQGRQPQHF. The CDR3, as DNA: TGTGCCAGCAGTTACTCGCAGGGACGCCAGCCCCAGCATTTT.